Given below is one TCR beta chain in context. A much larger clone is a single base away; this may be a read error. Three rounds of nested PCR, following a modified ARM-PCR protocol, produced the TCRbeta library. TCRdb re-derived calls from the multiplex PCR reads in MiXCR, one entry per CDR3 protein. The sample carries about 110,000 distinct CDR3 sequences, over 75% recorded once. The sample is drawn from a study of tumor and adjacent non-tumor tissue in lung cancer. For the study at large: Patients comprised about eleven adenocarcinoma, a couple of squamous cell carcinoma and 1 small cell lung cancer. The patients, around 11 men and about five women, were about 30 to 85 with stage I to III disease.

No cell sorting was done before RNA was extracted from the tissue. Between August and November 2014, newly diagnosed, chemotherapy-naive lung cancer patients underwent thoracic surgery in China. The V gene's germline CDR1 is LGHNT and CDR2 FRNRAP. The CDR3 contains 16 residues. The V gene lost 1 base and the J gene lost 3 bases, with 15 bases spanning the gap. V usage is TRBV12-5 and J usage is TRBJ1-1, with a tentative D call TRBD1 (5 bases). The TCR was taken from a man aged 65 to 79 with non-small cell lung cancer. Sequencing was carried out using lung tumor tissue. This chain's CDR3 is CASGLGGGGSYTEAFF. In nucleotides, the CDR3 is TGTGCTAGTGGTTTGGGGGGGGGGGGTTCGTACACTGAAGCTTTCTTT.